These 21 T cell receptor beta chains were all obtained from the same sample, sequenced in a study of T cell repertoires in cytomegalovirus infection. TCRdb re-called the reads through MiXCR, storing one row per CDR3 protein. The table includes approximately 70,000 distinct CDR3 sequences, 20% detected once. Which antigens these TCRs recognize remains unknown. The starting material was CD8+ T cells from cultured PBMCs, obtained from culture after CMV antigen stimulation. The receptors shown here come from a human donor in good health (CMV status not recorded). Some clones in this sample may be carry-over from other donors' samples.

This clonotype was detected only a few times. This chain links TRBV7-9 with TRBJ2-3; 9 bases match TRBD2. CDR3 length: 17 amino acids. The germline CDR1 and CDR2 sequences are SEHNR and FQNEAQ (reference sequence). Unmatched junction bases numbered 4, after V lost 0 bases and J lost 0 bases. For the CDR3, the DNA is TGTGCCAGCAGCTTAGCTAATGCGGGGGGGAGCACAGATACGCAGTATTTT. It encodes CASSLANAGGSTDTQYF.

CDR3 amino acids: CASSQDLYEGTGDYGYTF. CDR3 DNA: TGCGCCAGCAGCCAAGACTTATATGAAGGGACAGGGGACTATGGCTACACCTTC. The V and J genes are TRBV4-1 and TRBJ1-2, with TRBD1 matching over 10 bases. Per germline, CDR1 MGHRA and CDR2 YSYEKL. The CDR3 is made up of 18 amino acids. The trim removed 0 bases at V and 3 bases at J, leaving 10 bases unmatched.

The chain couples TRBV27 to TRBJ1-2; D is uncertain. The CDR3 loop spans 13 amino acids. V lost 5 bases and J 5 bases, leaving 12 bases between the germline ends. CDR1 and CDR2 from the germline V gene are MNHEY and SMNVEV (reference sequence). CDR3 nucleotides: TGTGCCAGCAGTCCATCGGGCCCATATGGCTACACCTTC. Protein product: CASSPSGPYGYTF.

The chain uses TRBV11-2 and TRBJ2-7; 7 bases align to TRBD1. Germline V gene data show CDR1 as SGHAT and CDR2 as FQNNGV. The CDR3 runs to 14 residues. The ends lost 4 bases at V and 7 bases at J; junction bases unmatched: 10. CDR3 in amino acids: CASSSPRTGREQYF. Here the CDR3 DNA reads TGTGCCAGCAGCTCCCCTCGGACAGGACGGGAGCAGTACTTC.

This clonotype occurred a few times. The chain recombines TRBV6-5 with TRBJ2-6; TRBD1 matches at 8 bases. Germline values: CDR1 MNHEY, CDR2 SVGAGI. Losses at the gene ends were 8 bases for V and 0 bases for J; bases not matched to a gene: 15. The CDR3 runs 19 residues. CDR3 in DNA: TGTGCCAGCGTAGGCCCTTCGGGACAGGATTCCTCTGGGGCCAACGTCCTGACTTTC. Translation gives CASVGPSGQDSSGANVLTF.

This chain connects TRBV20-1 to TRBJ1-1; D ambiguous. The CDR3 consists of 11 residues. V was shortened by 5 bases and J by 9 bases, with 13 bases between the two germline ends. Germline V gives CDR1 DFQATT, CDR2 SNEGSKA (reference sequence). CDR3 protein: CSARPKLKAFF. The DNA for the CDR3 is TGCAGTGCTCGCCCCAAACTGAAAGCTTTCTTT.

V usage is TRBV20-1 and J usage is TRBJ2-1; TRBD2 agrees at 8 bases. CDR3 length: 17 amino acids. With 0 bases clipped from V and 0 bases from J, the junction kept 7 bases outside the gene matches. Germline CDR1 and CDR2: DFQATT and SNEGSKA (reference sequence). CDR3 sequence (DNA): TGCAGTGCTAGAGACCCGACTAGCGAGGACTCCTACAATGAGCAGTTCTTC. Amino acid sequence: CSARDPTSEDSYNEQFF.

At least ten counts were recorded for this clonotype. The chain couples TRBV4-2 to TRBJ2-7; a weak D match, TRBD2 (5 bases). Germline loops: CDR1 LGHNA, CDR2 YNFKEQ. With 1 base removed from V and 5 bases from J, the gap between germline ends came to 15 bases. The CDR3 is 15 residues long. For the CDR3, the DNA is TGTGCCAGCAGCCAAGGGCTAGCTAGTTCGGACGAGCAGTACTTC. It encodes CASSQGLASSDEQYF.

This clonotype was observed a few times. The chain couples TRBV7-2 to TRBJ2-1; TRBD1 is a possible D gene (6 bases). The CDR3 has 16 residues. With 4 bases removed from V and 8 bases from J, the gap between germline ends came to 21 bases. CDR1 and CDR2 (germline): SGHTA, FQGNSA. The CDR3 here is CASSSQGFGFRDEQFF. The DNA for the CDR3 is TGTGCCAGCAGCTCACAGGGTTTTGGGTTTAGGGATGAGCAGTTCTTC. The full variable domain, with the rest looked up from reference TRBV7-2 and TRBJ2-1, is GAGVSQSPSNKVTEKGKDVELRCDPISGHTALYWYRQSLGQGLEFLIYFQGNSAPDKSGLPSDRFSAERTGGSVSTLTIQRTQQEDSAVYLCASSSQGFGFRDEQFFGPGTRLTVL.

The chain uses TRBV10-1 and TRBJ2-7, with D possibly being TRBD2 (6 bases). CDR3 length equals 14 residues. The V gene's germline CDR1 is WNHNN and CDR2 SYGVQD (reference sequence). V shed 5 bases and J shed 2 bases, with 13 bases lying between them. The DNA of the CDR3 is TGCGCCAGCAGTAGGGACTTATCTGCCTACGAGCAGTACTTC. It translates to CASSRDLSAYEQYF.

This clonotype was found a few times. This chain uses TRBV2 with TRBJ1-3; D call uncertain. V was clipped by 1 base and J by 0 bases, with 4 bases between them. Germline CDR1 SNHLY, CDR2 FYNNEI. This CDR3 contains 14 residues. CDR3 residues: CASSEGFSGNTIYF. The CDR3 DNA reads TGTGCCAGCAGTGAAGGGTTCTCTGGAAACACCATATATTTT.

This clonotype was found a few times. J is TRBJ1-2 and V is TRBV29-1, with D perhaps matching TRBD1 (5 bases). This CDR3 comprises 12 residues. CDR1 and CDR2 from the germline V gene are SQVTM and ANQGSEA. Trimming stripped 8 bases from V and 8 bases from J, with 18 bases between. CDR3 amino acids: CSMREGSSGYTF. CDR3 DNA sequence: TGCAGCATGAGGGAGGGGAGCAGCGGCTACACCTTC.

Of note for this clonotype: A much larger clone differs from this one at a single base, so this may be a read error. The rearrangement joins TRBV10-3 to TRBJ1-6; perhaps TRBD1 as D (5 bases). Germline loops: CDR1 ENHRY, CDR2 SYGVKD. V lost 3 bases, J lost 4 bases, and 13 bases lay in between. There are 16 residues in the CDR3. The CDR3 region has the DNA TGTGCCATCAGTGAAACTTCCCAGGGTTATAATTCACCCCTCCACTTT. This encodes CAISETSQGYNSPLHF.

On this clonotype itself: This sequence may be a read error, since a much larger clone differs from it by one base. The chain has TRBV20-1 and TRBJ2-2, with D tentatively TRBD1 (6 bases). CDR1 and CDR2 from the germline V gene are DFQATT and SNEGSKA (reference sequence). The germline V and J ends were trimmed by 5 bases and 4 bases, with 17 bases remaining between them. The CDR3 length is 15 residues. The CDR3 DNA is TGCAGTGCTCTTGGGTCGGGACAAATCACCGGGGAGCTGTTTTTT. Residues: CSALGSGQITGELFF.

This clonotype has only a few counts. The chain is built from TRBV12-3 or TRBV12-4 and TRBJ2-6, with TRBD1 matching 8 bases. The CDR3 sequence is 17 residues long. V trimming: 1 base; J trimming: 3 bases; junction bases outside the gene matches: 5. This CDR3 reads CASSLETGVGGANVLTF. In DNA form, the CDR3 reads TGTGCCAGCAGTTTAGAGACAGGGGTCGGTGGGGCCAACGTCCTGACTTTC.

The chain couples TRBV27 to TRBJ2-3; D gene uncertain. This CDR3 spans 15 amino acids. The V gene's germline CDR1 is MNHEY and CDR2 SMNVEV (reference sequence). Trimming took 7 bases from V and 0 from J, leaving 14 bases between them. The CDR3: CASTPDGSSTDTQYF. The CDR3 DNA follows: TGTGCCAGCACCCCAGACGGATCTAGCACAGATACGCAGTATTTT.

This clonotype has only a few counts. The chain joins TRBV12-5 to TRBJ2-1; the match to TRBD2 covers 10 bases. This CDR3 spans 16 amino acids. Trimming cost V 5 bases and J 5 bases; bases outside gene matches: 9. Germline lookup yields CDR1 LGHNT and CDR2 FRNRAP. CDR3 nucleotide sequence: TGTGCTAGTGGTGGTTTAAGTCTAGCGGGGGACAATGAGCAGTTCTTC. Amino acid sequence: CASGGLSLAGDNEQFF.

This clonotype appeared a few times. The chain carries TRBV11-2 and TRBJ1-2, with TRBD1 as a possible D gene (5 bases). CDR3 length equals 14 residues. Germline CDR1 is SGHAT and CDR2 is FQNNGV. The ends were cut back, 8 bases at V and 3 bases at J, with 16 bases in the middle. The CDR3 nucleotides are TGTGCCAGCTGCTACTTGGGGCCAGACTATGGCTACACCTTC. Translating it yields CASCYLGPDYGYTF.

The chain carries TRBV7-2 and TRBJ1-3; no firm D call. The CDR3 spans 13 residues. CDR1 SGHTA and CDR2 FQGNSA come from the germline V gene. Deletions cut 0 bases from V and 4 bases from J, with 4 bases between. The CDR3 loop reads CASSLAEGNTIYF. The CDR3 DNA follows: TGTGCCAGCAGCTTAGCCGAAGGAAACACCATATATTTT.

This clonotype showed up just a few times. The V call is TRBV7-6, the J call TRBJ2-2; D might be TRBD1 (5 bases). Deletions cut 5 bases from V and 2 bases from J, with 12 bases between. This CDR3 contains 15 residues. CDR1 and CDR2 from the germline V gene are SGHVS and FNYEAQ. The CDR3 here is CASSETDFNTGELFF. CDR3 nucleotide sequence: TGTGCCAGCAGCGAGACAGATTTTAACACCGGGGAGCTGTTTTTT.

This clonotype was found once. The V call is TRBV7-6, the J call TRBJ1-2; 7 positions agree with TRBD1. After removal of 8 bases from V and 2 bases from J, the junction contained 8 bases not matched to a gene. Germline V lookup: CDR1 SGHVS, CDR2 FNYEAQ. The length of the CDR3 is 14 residues. The CDR3 is CASGGQEPNYGYTF. The CDR3 region has the DNA TGTGCCAGCGGTGGACAGGAACCAAACTATGGCTACACCTTC.